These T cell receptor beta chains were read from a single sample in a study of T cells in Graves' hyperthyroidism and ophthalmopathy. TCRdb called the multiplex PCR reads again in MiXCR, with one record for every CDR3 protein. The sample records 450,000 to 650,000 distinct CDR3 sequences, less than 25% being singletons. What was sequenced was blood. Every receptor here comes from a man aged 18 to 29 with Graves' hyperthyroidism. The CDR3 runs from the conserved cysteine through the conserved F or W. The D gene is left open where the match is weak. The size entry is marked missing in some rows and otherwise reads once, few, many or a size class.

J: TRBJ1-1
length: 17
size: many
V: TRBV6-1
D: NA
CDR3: CASSGVRGARGNTEAFF
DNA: TGTGCCAGCAGTGGGGTTAGGGGGGCGCGAGGGAACACTGAAGCTTTCTTT

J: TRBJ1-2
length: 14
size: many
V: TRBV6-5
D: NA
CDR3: CASILGQTNYGYTF
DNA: TGTGCCAGCATCCTCGGACAGACTAACTATGGCTACACCTTC

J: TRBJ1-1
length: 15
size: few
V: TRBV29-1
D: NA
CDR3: CSVSAGWGMNTEAFF
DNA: TGCAGCGTTTCTGCAGGGTGGGGCATGAACACTGAAGCTTTCTTT

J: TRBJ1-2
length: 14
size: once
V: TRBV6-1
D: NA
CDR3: CASSEVGAPASYTF
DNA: TGTGCCAGCAGTGAAGTTGGTGCCCCGGCGAGCTACACCTTC

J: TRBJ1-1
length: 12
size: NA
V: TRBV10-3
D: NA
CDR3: CAIRTRDTEAFF
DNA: TGTGCCATCAGGACAAGGGACACTGAAGCTTTCTTT

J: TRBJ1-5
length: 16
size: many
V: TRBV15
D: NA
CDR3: CATSRDVTRGNQPQHF
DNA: TGTGCCACCAGCAGAGACGTGACCCGGGGCAATCAGCCCCAGCATTTT

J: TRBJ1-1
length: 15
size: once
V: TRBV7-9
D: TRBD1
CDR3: CASSFTTGMDTEAFF
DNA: TGTGCCAGCAGCTTCACGACAGGGATGGACACTGAAGCTTTCTTT

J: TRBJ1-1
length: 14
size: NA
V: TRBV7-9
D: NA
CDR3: CASSLVDENTEAFF
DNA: TGTGCCAGCAGCTTAGTAGACGAGAACACTGAAGCTTTCTTT

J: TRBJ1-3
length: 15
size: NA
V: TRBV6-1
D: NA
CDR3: CASSEFTDSGNTIYF
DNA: TGTGCCAGCAGTGAATTCACTGACTCTGGAAACACCATATATTTT

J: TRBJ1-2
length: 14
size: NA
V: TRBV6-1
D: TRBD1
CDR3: CASSGGQGYYGYTF
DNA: TGTGCCAGCAGTGGCGGACAGGGATACTATGGCTACACCTTC

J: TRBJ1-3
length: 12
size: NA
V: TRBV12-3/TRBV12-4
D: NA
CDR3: CASSLGLGTIYF
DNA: TGTGCCAGCAGTTTGGGACTAGGCACCATATATTTT

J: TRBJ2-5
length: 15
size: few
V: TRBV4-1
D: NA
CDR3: CASSQFLSRRETQYF
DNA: TGCGCCAGCAGCCAATTTCTATCTCGTAGGGAGACCCAGTACTTC

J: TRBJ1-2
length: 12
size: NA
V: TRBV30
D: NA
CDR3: CAWRPGYYGYTF
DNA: TGTGCCTGGAGACCAGGGTACTATGGCTACACCTTC

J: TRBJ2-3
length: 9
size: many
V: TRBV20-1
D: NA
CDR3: CSARDTQYF
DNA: TGCAGTGCGAGGGATACGCAGTATTTT

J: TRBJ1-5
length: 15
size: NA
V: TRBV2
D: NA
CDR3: CASSEVLGGGQPQHF
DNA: TGTGCCAGCAGTGAAGTCTTAGGGGGAGGCCAGCCCCAGCATTTT

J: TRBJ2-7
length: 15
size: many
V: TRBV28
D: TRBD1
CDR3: CASGSRDRGWSEQYF
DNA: TGTGCCAGCGGATCTCGGGACAGGGGGTGGAGCGAGCAGTACTTC

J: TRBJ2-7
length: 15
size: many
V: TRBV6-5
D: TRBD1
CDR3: CASSSARQGAREQYF
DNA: TGTGCCAGCAGTTCGGCCCGACAGGGGGCAAGAGAGCAGTACTTC

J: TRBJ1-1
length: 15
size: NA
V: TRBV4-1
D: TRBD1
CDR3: CASSHDRGGDLEAFF
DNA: TGCGCCAGCAGCCATGACAGGGGAGGGGACCTTGAAGCTTTCTTT

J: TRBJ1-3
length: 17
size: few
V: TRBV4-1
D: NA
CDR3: CASSQDPRGHSGNTIYF
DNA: TGCGCCAGCAGCCAAGATCCCAGGGGCCACTCTGGAAACACCATATATTTT

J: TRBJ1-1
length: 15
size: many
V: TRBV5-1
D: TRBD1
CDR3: CASSYAGGANTEAFF
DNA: TGCGCCAGCAGCTACGCAGGGGGCGCGAACACTGAAGCTTTCTTT

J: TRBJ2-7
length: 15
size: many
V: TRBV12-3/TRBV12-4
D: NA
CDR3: CASRFLAGVSYEQYF
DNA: TGTGCCAGCAGGTTTTTGGCAGGGGTTTCCTACGAGCAGTACTTC

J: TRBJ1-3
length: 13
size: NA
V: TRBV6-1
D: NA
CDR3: CASIRTLGNTIYF
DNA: TGTGCCAGCATACGGACTCTTGGAAACACCATATATTTT

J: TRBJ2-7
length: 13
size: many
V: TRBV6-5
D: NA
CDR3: CASRAGVVGEQYF
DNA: TGTGCCAGCAGGGCAGGGGTGGTTGGGGAGCAGTACTTC

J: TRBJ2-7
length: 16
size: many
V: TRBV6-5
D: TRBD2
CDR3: CASSYLQAGGRYEQYF
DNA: TGTGCCAGCAGTTACTTACAAGCGGGAGGGCGCTACGAGCAGTACTTC

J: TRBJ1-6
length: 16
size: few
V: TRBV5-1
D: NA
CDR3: CASSYSGGNYNSPLHF
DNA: TGCGCCAGCAGCTACTCCGGAGGGAACTATAATTCACCCCTCCACTTT

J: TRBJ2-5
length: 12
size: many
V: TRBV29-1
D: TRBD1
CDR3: CSAVGQGETQYF
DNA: TGCAGCGCAGTGGGACAGGGAGAGACCCAGTACTTC

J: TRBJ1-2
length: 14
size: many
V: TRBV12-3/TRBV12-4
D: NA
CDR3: CASSLGLWGHGYTF
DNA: TGTGCCAGCAGTTTAGGTCTTTGGGGCCATGGCTACACCTTC

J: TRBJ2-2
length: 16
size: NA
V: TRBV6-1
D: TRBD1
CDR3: CASSERQGDLTGELFF
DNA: TGTGCCAGCAGTGAGCGGCAGGGGGATCTCACCGGGGAGCTGTTTTTT

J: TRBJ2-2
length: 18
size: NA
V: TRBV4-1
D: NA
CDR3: CASSRSGPRGSNTGELFF
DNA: TGCGCCAGCAGCCGCTCCGGGCCCCGGGGGTCGAACACCGGGGAGCTGTTTTTT

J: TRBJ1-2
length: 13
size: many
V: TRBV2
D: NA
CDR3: CASSDTGSYGYTF
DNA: TGTGCCAGCAGTGACACCGGGAGTTATGGCTACACCTTC

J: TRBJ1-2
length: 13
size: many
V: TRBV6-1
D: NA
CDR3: CASRFPPTGGYTF
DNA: TGTGCCAGCAGATTCCCTCCCACAGGTGGCTACACCTTC

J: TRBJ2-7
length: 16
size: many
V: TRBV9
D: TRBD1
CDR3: CASSAGGQGAFNEQYF
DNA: TGTGCCAGCAGCGCGGGGGGACAGGGGGCTTTCAACGAGCAGTACTTC

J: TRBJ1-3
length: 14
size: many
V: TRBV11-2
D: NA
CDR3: CASSLGHRGNTIYF
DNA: TGTGCCAGCAGCTTAGGGCACAGGGGAAACACCATATATTTT

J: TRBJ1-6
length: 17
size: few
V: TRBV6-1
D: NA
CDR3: CASSDRQESSYNSPLHF
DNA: TGTGCCAGCAGCGATCGACAGGAATCCTCCTATAATTCACCCCTCCACTTT

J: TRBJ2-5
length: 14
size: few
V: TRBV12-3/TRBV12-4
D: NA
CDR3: CASNRLGGVETQYF
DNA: TGTGCCAGCAACCGCCTTGGTGGCGTAGAGACCCAGTACTTC

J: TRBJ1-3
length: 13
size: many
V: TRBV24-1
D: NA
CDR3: CATSDPEGNTIYF
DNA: TGTGCCACCAGTGACCCCGAGGGAAACACCATATATTTT

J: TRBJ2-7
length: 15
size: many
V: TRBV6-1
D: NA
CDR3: CASRRGVPGPYEQYF
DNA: TGTGCCAGCAGGCGAGGGGTTCCAGGACCCTACGAGCAGTACTTC

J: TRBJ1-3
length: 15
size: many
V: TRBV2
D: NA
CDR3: CASTWMKGRGNTIYF
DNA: TGTGCCAGCACATGGATGAAGGGCCGAGGAAACACCATATATTTT

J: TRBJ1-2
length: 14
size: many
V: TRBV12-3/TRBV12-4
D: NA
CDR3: CASSSRKGRAGYTF
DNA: TGTGCCAGCAGTTCACGCAAGGGAAGAGCTGGCTACACCTTC

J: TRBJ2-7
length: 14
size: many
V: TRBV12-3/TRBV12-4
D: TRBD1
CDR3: CASTPGTGQGEQYF
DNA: TGTGCCAGCACCCCCGGGACAGGCCAAGGGGAGCAGTACTTC

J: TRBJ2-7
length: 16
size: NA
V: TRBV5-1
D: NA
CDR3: CASSPRGGQLTYEQYF
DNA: TGCGCCAGCAGCCCTCGGGGGGGACAGCTTACCTACGAGCAGTACTTC

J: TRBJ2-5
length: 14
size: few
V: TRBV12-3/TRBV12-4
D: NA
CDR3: CASSLEQGGETQYF
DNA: TGTGCCAGCAGTTTAGAACAGGGGGGGGAGACCCAGTACTTC

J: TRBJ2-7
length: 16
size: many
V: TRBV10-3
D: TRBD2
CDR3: CAIGRTSGGTTYEQYF
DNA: TGTGCCATCGGTCGGACTAGCGGGGGGACGACCTACGAGCAGTACTTC

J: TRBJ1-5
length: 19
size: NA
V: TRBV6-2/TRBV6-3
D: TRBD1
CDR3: CASTGATGYMANDNQPQHF
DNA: TGTGCCAGCACAGGGGCGACAGGGTATATGGCGAATGACAATCAGCCCCAGCATTTT

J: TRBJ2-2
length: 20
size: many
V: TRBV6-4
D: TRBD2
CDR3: CASRAFPFSGGEGNTGELFF
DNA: TGTGCCAGCAGAGCGTTTCCCTTTAGCGGGGGGGAAGGGAACACCGGGGAGCTGTTTTTT

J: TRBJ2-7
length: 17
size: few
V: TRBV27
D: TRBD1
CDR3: CASSFFLGSGQPYEQYF
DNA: TGTGCCAGCAGTTTCTTTCTGGGTTCGGGACAGCCCTACGAGCAGTACTTC

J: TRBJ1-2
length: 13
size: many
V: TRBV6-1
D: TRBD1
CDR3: CASSEGTGDGYTF
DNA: TGTGCCAGCAGTGAGGGGACAGGGGACGGCTACACCTTC

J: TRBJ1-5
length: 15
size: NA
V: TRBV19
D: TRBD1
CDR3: CASRKGQGALGPQHF
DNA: TGTGCCAGTAGAAAAGGACAGGGGGCTTTAGGGCCCCAGCATTTT

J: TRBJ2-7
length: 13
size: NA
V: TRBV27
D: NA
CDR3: CASSSLVGGEQYF
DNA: TGTGCCAGCAGTTCCCTCGTGGGGGGTGAGCAGTACTTC

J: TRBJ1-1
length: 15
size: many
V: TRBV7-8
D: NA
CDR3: CASSLARTRIFEAFF
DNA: TGTGCCAGCAGCTTAGCAAGGACAAGAATTTTCGAAGCTTTCTTT

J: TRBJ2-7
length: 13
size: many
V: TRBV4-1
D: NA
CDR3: CASSQGRAYEQYF
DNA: TGTGCCAGCAGCCAAGGACGGGCCTACGAGCAGTACTTC

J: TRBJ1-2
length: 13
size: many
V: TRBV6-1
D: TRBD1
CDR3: CASSFRDRAGYTF
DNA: TGTGCCAGCAGCTTCCGGGACAGGGCTGGCTACACCTTC

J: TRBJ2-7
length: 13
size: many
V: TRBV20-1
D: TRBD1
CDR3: CSARVDRGLLQYF
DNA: TGCAGTGCTAGAGTCGACAGGGGGCTTCTCCAGTACTTC